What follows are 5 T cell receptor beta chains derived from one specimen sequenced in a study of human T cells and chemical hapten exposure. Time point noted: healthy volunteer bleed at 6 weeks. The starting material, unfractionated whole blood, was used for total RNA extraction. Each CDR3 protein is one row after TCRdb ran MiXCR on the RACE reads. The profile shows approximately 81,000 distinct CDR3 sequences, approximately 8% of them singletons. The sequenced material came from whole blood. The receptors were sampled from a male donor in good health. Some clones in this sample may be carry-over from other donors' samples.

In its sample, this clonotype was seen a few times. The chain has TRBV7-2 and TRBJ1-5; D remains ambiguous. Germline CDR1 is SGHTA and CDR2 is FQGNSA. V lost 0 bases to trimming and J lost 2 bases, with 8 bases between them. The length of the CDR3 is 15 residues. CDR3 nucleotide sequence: TGTGCCAGCAGCTTAGCGGAACTTGGCAATCAGCCCCAGCATTTT. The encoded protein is CASSLAELGNQPQHF.

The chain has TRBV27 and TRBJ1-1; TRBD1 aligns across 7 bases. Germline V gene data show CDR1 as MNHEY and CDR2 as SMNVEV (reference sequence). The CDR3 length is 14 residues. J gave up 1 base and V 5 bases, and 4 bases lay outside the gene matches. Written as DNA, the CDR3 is TGTGCCAGCAGTATTGGACAGGCGAACACTGAAGCTTTCTTT. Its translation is CASSIGQANTEAFF.

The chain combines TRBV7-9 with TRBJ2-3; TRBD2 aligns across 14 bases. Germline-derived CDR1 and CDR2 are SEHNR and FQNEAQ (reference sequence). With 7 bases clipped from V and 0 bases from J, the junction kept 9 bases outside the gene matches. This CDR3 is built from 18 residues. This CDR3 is CASTTMGLAGVSTDTQYF. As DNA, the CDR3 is TGTGCCAGCACCACCATGGGACTAGCGGGAGTAAGCACAGATACGCAGTATTTT.

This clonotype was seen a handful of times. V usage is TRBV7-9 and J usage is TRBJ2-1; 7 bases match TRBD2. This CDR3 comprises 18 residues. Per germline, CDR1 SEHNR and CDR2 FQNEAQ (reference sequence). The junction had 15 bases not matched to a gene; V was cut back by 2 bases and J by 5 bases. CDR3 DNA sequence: TGTGCCAGCAGCTTATTGATTGGTTGGCGGGAGTTCCACAATGAGCAGTTCTTC. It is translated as CASSLLIGWREFHNEQFF. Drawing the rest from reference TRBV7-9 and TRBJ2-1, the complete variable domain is DTGVSQNPRHKITKRGQNVTFRCDPISEHNRLYWYRQTLGQGPEFLTYFQNEAQLEKSRLLSDRFSAERPKGSFSTLEIQRTEQGDSAMYLCASSLLIGWREFHNEQFFGPGTRLTVL.

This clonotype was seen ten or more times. CDR3: CAISDPLSGGRPDTQYF. CDR3 nucleotide sequence: TGTGCCATCAGTGATCCCCTTAGCGGGGGGCGCCCAGATACGCAGTATTTT. The chain has TRBV10-3 and TRBJ2-3, with 10 bases aligning to TRBD2. CDR1 and CDR2 (germline): ENHRY, SYGVKD. J gave up 4 bases and V 3 bases, and 10 bases lay outside the gene matches. This CDR3 spans 17 amino acids.